Listed below are T cell receptor beta chains from one sample, sequenced in a study of blood T cell repertoires in COVID-19. Only in-frame clones appear in the TCRdb table, and some are missing; sequencing was by immunoSEQ multiplex PCR. The sample has about 230,000 clones, 83% seen once. The sequenced sample consisted of peripheral blood. The receptors originated from a woman aged 70 to 79 with active or convalescent COVID-19. CDR3s include the opening cysteine and the closing phenylalanine or tryptophan. A D gene is named only where the DNA matches it firmly. Size tells how often a clone was seen (once, few, many) or the class of an expanded clone, and some rows leave it out.

v_call,d_call,j_call,clone_size,cdr3_aa,cdr3_nt
TRBV10-3,TRBD1,TRBJ1-1,once,CAISGTGNTEAFF,TGTGCCATCAGTGGGACAGGGAACACTGAAGCTTTCTTT
TRBV6-5,.,TRBJ1-1,once,CASSRLGGNTEAFF,TGTGCCAGCAGCCGCCTAGGGGGTAACACTGAAGCTTTCTTT
TRBV6-2/TRBV6-3,TRBD2,TRBJ2-4,.,CASSDRTRNRNIQYF,TGTGCCAGCAGTGACCGGACTAGGAACCGAAACATTCAGTACTTC
TRBV3-1/TRBV3-2,TRBD1,TRBJ2-5,.,CASSHGADRAQETQYF,TGTGCCAGCAGCCACGGTGCAGACAGGGCCCAAGAGACCCAGTACTTC
TRBV5-1,TRBD1,TRBJ1-1,once,CASSRGQGQVAFF,TGCGCCAGCAGCAGGGGACAGGGACAGGTAGCTTTCTTT
TRBV6-5,.,TRBJ1-3,.,CASRRQEDTIYF,TGTGCCAGCAGGAGACAGGAGGACACCATATATTTT
TRBV9,.,TRBJ1-1,.,CASSVGGDTEAFF,TGTGCCAGCAGCGTAGGGGGGGACACTGAAGCTTTCTTT
TRBV5-4,TRBD1,TRBJ2-7,.,CASSPRTGDPYEQYF,TGTGCCAGCAGCCCCAGGACAGGGGACCCCTACGAGCAGTACTTC
TRBV28,.,TRBJ1-2,.,CASLSYYGYTF,TGTGCCAGCCTTTCTTACTATGGCTACACCTTC
TRBV5-4,TRBD1,TRBJ1-1,.,CASSTKKTGGGTEAFF,TGTGCCAGCAGCACAAAGAAGACAGGGGGAGGCACTGAAGCTTTCTTT
TRBV5-4,.,TRBJ2-5,.,CASSLGGHETQYF,TGTGCCAGCAGCTTGGGGGGACATGAGACCCAGTACTTC
TRBV2,.,TRBJ1-5,.,CASSEVSGSQPQHF,TGTGCCAGCAGTGAAGTTTCGGGTAGTCAGCCCCAGCATTTT
TRBV5-4,.,TRBJ2-1,.,CASSPSGGTSSYNEQFF,TGTGCCAGCAGCCCCAGTGGGGGGACCTCCTCCTACAATGAGCAGTTCTTC
TRBV6-1,.,TRBJ1-1,.,CASSYGGASAEAFF,TGTGCCAGCAGTTATGGCGGGGCGTCGGCTGAAGCTTTCTTT
TRBV19,.,TRBJ2-7,.,CASSIGPQGKYEQYF,TGTGCCAGTAGTATCGGGCCCCAGGGAAAATACGAGCAGTACTTC
TRBV5-1,TRBD2,TRBJ2-5,.,CASSLGGLAGGGQETQYF,TGCGCCAGCAGCTTGGGGGGACTAGCGGGAGGAGGCCAAGAGACCCAGTACTTC
TRBV4-2,TRBD1,TRBJ2-5,once,CASSQGQSQETQYF,TGTGCCAGCAGCCAGGGACAGTCCCAAGAGACCCAGTACTTC
TRBV10-3,TRBD2,TRBJ2-3,.,CASETSGRANTQYF,TGTGCCAGCGAGACTAGCGGGAGGGCGAATACGCAGTATTTT
TRBV12-3/TRBV12-4,.,TRBJ1-3,.,CASSFAGNTIYF,TGTGCCAGCAGTTTCGCTGGAAACACCATATATTTT
TRBV19,.,TRBJ1-5,.,CASSRGQGTLNQPQHF,TGTGCCAGTAGTCGTGGCCAAGGGACTCTCAATCAGCCCCAGCATTTT
TRBV20-1,TRBD1,TRBJ1-2,.,CSASKQGAIDAYTF,TGCAGTGCTAGTAAACAGGGGGCCATCGATGCCTACACCTTC
TRBV11-3,TRBD2,TRBJ2-1,.,CASSPGLAGVNEQFF,TGTGCCAGCAGCCCGGGACTAGCGGGGGTAAATGAGCAGTTCTTC
TRBV12-5,.,TRBJ2-5,once,CASGPESGTQYF,TGTGCTAGTGGTCCCGAATCCGGGACCCAGTACTTC
TRBV9,TRBD1,TRBJ1-3,few,CASSGTGGENTIYF,TGTGCCAGCTCCGGGACAGGTGGGGAAAACACCATATATTTT
TRBV30,.,TRBJ1-6,.,CAWSLGTFTGSYNSPLHF,TGTGCCTGGTCCTTAGGGACTTTCACGGGCTCCTATAATTCACCCCTCCACTTT
TRBV9,TRBD1,TRBJ2-1,.,CASTRQGAGYNEQFF,TGTGCCAGCACCAGGCAGGGGGCGGGGTACAATGAGCAGTTCTTC
TRBV27,TRBD2,TRBJ2-1,.,CASTSPTSGRAYNEQFF,TGTGCCAGCACCTCCCCGACTAGCGGGAGAGCCTACAATGAGCAGTTCTTC
TRBV18,.,TRBJ1-4,.,CASSPPAAPNEKLFF,TGTGCCAGCTCACCCCCGGCGGCCCCTAATGAAAAACTGTTTTTT
TRBV5-4,.,TRBJ2-7,few,CASSFGYEQYF,TGTGCCAGCAGCTTCGGGTACGAGCAGTACTTC